Reported below is one T cell receptor (beta chain). Its antigen is not known. To make TCR beta libraries, researchers used iRepertoire HTBI primers and Arm-PCR of CDR3 regions. MiXCR was run by TCRdb on the multiplex PCR reads, yielding one entry per CDR3 protein. The repertoire has 350,000 to 450,000 distinct CDR3 sequences, more than 20% of them found once; the top ten carry less than 25%. The time point denotes: persistent/refractory GD, antithyroid drugs over 5 years with positive TRAb. PBMC-derived RNA was used for the TCR library. The sample originates from a study of regulatory T cells in long-lasting Graves disease. Overall study context: Persistent Graves' disease denoted over 5 years of antithyroid drugs plus positive TSH receptor antibodies. Study-wide points: Between persistent patients, 2,500 to 3,500 public clonotypes were shared, exceeding the approximately 990 shared between new patients. TRBV28 was favored in persistent disease, as were TRBJ1-2 and TRBJ2-5.

This CDR3 is built from 13 residues. CDR1 is SQVTM, CDR2 ANQGSEA, per germline. The junction had 6 bases not matched to a gene; V was cut back by 6 bases and J by 7 bases. The V and J genes are TRBV29-1 and TRBJ1-4; the match to TRBD1 covers 9 bases. Specimen: peripheral blood mononuclear cells (PBMCs), collected when the disease was refractory, from a patient treated with antithyroid drugs. The receptor was derived from a female donor with Graves disease. CDR3 DNA sequence: TGCAGCGTGACCGGGACAGGGTTTGAAAAACTGTTTTTT. As protein: CSVTGTGFEKLFF.